What follows are 29 T cell receptor beta chains derived from one specimen sequenced in a study of T cells in pancreatic ductal adenocarcinoma. The selected patients with pancreatic ductal adenocarcinoma had surgery but no neoadjuvant therapy. The protocol was immunoSEQ multiplex PCR, while the TCRdb copy is restricted to in-frame clones and leaves out a portion. The sample holds over 2,500 clones, under 75% seen once. The material sequenced was pancreatic tumor tissue. Every receptor here comes from a human donor with pancreatic ductal adenocarcinoma.

The chain couples TRBV27 to TRBJ2-3, with 9 bases that match TRBD2. V trimming: 4 bases; J trimming: 3 bases; junction bases outside the gene matches: 14. CDR3 size: 18 residues. Looked up from germline, CDR1 is MNHEY and CDR2 is SMNVEV (reference sequence). As DNA, the CDR3 is TGTGCCAGCAGTTCCCCCCAAAGCGGGGGGCGGGGAACAGATACGCAGTATTTT. This gives the protein CASSSPQSGGRGTDTQYF.

This chain uses TRBV4-3 with TRBJ1-1; no definite D call. The germline V gene encodes CDR1 LGHNA and CDR2 YSLEER. The CDR3 length is 16 residues. With 0 bases removed from V and 5 bases from J, the gap between germline ends came to 16 bases. CDR3 bases: TGCGCCAGCAGCCAAGAAGCCGGAATGGATGGGACTGAAGCTTTCTTT. Translation: CASSQEAGMDGTEAFF.

The chain couples TRBV15 to TRBJ1-1; D is uncertain. V was clipped by 1 base and J by 4 bases, with 7 bases between them. Germline V gene lookup returns CDR1 LNHNV and CDR2 YYDKDF (reference sequence). The CDR3 is 13 residues long. The CDR3 coding sequence is TGTGCCACCAGCAGAGGGGATACCACTGAAGCTTTCTTT. This translates into CATSRGDTTEAFF. The variable domain in full, with the rest retrieved from reference TRBV15 and TRBJ1-1, is DAMVIQNPRYQVTQFGKPVTLSCSQTLNHNVMYWYQQKSSQAPKLLFHYYDKDFNNEADTPDNFQSRRPNTSFCFLDIRSPGLGDTAMYLCATSRGDTTEAFFGQGTRLTVV.

The chain is built from TRBV7-9 and TRBJ1-4; D remains unclear. Germline V gene data show CDR1 as SEHNR and CDR2 as FQNEAQ (reference sequence). Trimming removed 1 base at V and 7 bases at J, with 13 bases between. This CDR3 region has 15 residues. The DNA for the CDR3 is TGTGCCAGCAGCTTAGGGGGAGTCATAGGTGAAAAACTGTTTTTT. It codes for CASSLGGVIGEKLFF.

The CDR3 protein is CASSSLGLAGETQYF. CDR3 coding DNA: TGTGCCAGCAGCTCCCTAGGGCTAGCAGGGGAGACCCAGTACTTC. The chain has TRBV9 and TRBJ2-5; D possibly matches TRBD1 or TRBD2 (5 bases each). The ends were cut back, 4 bases at V and 5 bases at J, with 18 bases in the middle. The CDR3 totals 15 residues. CDR1 is SGDLS and CDR2 is YYNGEE in the germline V gene.

This chain uses TRBV9 with TRBJ2-1, with a tentative D call TRBD2 (7 bases). Germline CDR1 SGDLS, CDR2 YYNGEE. CDR3 length equals 14 residues. The ends were cut back, 0 bases at V and 9 bases at J, with 13 bases in the middle. The CDR3 DNA follows: TGTGCCAGCAGCGTAGACGAGGGAGGGGGTGAGCAGTTCTTC. Translating it yields CASSVDEGGGEQFF.

The chain carries TRBV29-1 and TRBJ1-3; D not certain. The CDR3 is made up of 15 amino acids. Germline CDR1 and CDR2: SQVTM and ANQGSEA. Trimming shortened V by 0 bases and J by 0 bases, and 9 bases separated the two germline ends. CDR3: CSVEDTRVSGNTIYF. Here the CDR3 DNA reads TGCAGCGTTGAAGATACACGGGTCTCTGGAAACACCATATATTTT. Full variable domain (remainder filled in from reference TRBV29-1 and TRBJ1-3): SAVISQKPSRDICQRGTSLTIQCQVDSQVTMMFWYRQQPGQSLTLIATANQGSEATYESGFVIDKFPISRPNLTFSTLTVSNMSPEDSSIYLCSVEDTRVSGNTIYFGEGSWLTVV.

This chain connects TRBV30 to TRBJ2-7; weak D call: TRBD1 (5 bases). Between the trimmed V and J ends, which lost 2 bases and 7 bases, there was a span of 6 bases. This CDR3 spans 10 amino acids. The V gene's germline CDR1 is GTSNPN and CDR2 SVGIG (reference sequence). CDR3 nucleotides: TGTGCCTGGAGTAAGGGGGAGCAGTACTTC. Amino acids: CAWSKGEQYF.

This chain connects TRBV5-8 to TRBJ2-4; TRBD2 matches at 12 bases. The CDR3 is 20 amino acids. Germline CDR1 SGHTS, CDR2 YDEGEE. Germline trimming cut 0 bases from V and 0 bases from J; bases unmatched to any gene: 10. The CDR3 is CASSLGSGLAGLLAKNIQYF. The CDR3 DNA follows: TGTGCCAGCAGCTTGGGGTCGGGACTAGCGGGTCTACTAGCCAAAAACATTCAGTACTTC. Looking up the rest from reference TRBV5-8 and TRBJ2-4 gives the full variable domain: EAGVTQSPTHLIKTRGQQATLRCSPISGHTSVYWYQQALGLGLQFLLWYDEGEERNRGNFPPRFSGRQFPNYSSELNVNALELEDSALYLCASSLGSGLAGLLAKNIQYFGAGTRLSVL.

The chain combines TRBV5-4 with TRBJ2-7; D may be TRBD1 (6 bases). The V end lost 1 base, the J end lost 6 bases, and 14 bases lay between the germline ends. The CDR3 is 14 amino acids. CDR1 is SGHNT, CDR2 YYREEE, per germline (reference sequence). CDR3 in amino acids: CASSLNQGSGEQYF. The CDR3 DNA is TGTGCCAGCAGCTTGAATCAGGGGTCCGGCGAGCAGTACTTC.

The chain combines TRBV9 with TRBJ2-4; 11 bases line up with TRBD1. V was clipped by 4 bases and J by 0 bases; unmatched bases: 6. From germline, CDR1 is SGDLS and CDR2 YYNGEE. CDR3 size: 17 residues. CDR3 in amino acids: CASSTGTGGLAKNIQYF. CDR3 DNA: TGTGCCAGCAGCACCGGGACAGGGGGTCTAGCCAAAAACATTCAGTACTTC. The variable domain in full, completed from reference TRBV9 and TRBJ2-4, reads DSGVTQTPKHLITATGQRVTLRCSPRSGDLSVYWYQQSLDQGLQFLIQYYNGEERAKGNILERFSAQQFPDLHSELNLSSLELGDSALYFCASSTGTGGLAKNIQYFGAGTRLSVL.

The chain employs TRBV9 and TRBJ2-7; D possibly corresponds to TRBD2 (6 bases). CDR3 size: 15 residues. Trimming removed 0 bases at V and 1 base at J, with 11 bases between. Per the germline V gene, CDR1 is SGDLS and CDR2 is YYNGEE. In DNA, the CDR3 is TGTGCCAGCAGCGTAGGACTAGACTCATCCTACGAGCAGTACTTC. Translated, it gives CASSVGLDSSYEQYF.

This sequence joins TRBV5-6 and TRBJ1-2; unclear D gene. V lost 0 bases and J lost 1, with 10 bases in between. This CDR3 comprises 15 residues. Looked up from germline, CDR1 is SGHDT and CDR2 is YYEEEE. The CDR3, as DNA: TGTGCCAGCAGCTTGGGCTGGGAAGTTAACTATGGCTACACCTTC. As protein: CASSLGWEVNYGYTF.

The J gene is TRBJ1-1, the V gene TRBV2, with 9 nucleotides matching TRBD1. Germline CDR1 is SNHLY and CDR2 is FYNNEI. The CDR3 sequence is 14 residues long. V lost 6 bases, J lost 1 base, and 3 bases stayed unmatched. The CDR3 DNA reads TGTGCCAGCAGGGGGACAGGGAAGAACACTGAAGCTTTCTTT. Translating gives CASRGTGKNTEAFF.

The chain couples TRBV9 to TRBJ1-3; TRBD1 matches at 8 bases. The CDR3 contains 17 residues. V dropped 3 bases and J dropped 2; count of bases not matched to a gene: 10. Germline values: CDR1 SGDLS, CDR2 YYNGEE. CDR3 residues: CASSGGDRLGTGNTIYF. The DNA of the CDR3 is TGTGCCAGCAGCGGGGGGGACAGGTTAGGAACTGGAAACACCATATATTTT.

This chain connects TRBV5-6 to TRBJ2-5; the match to TRBD2 covers 9 bases. The V gene end was trimmed by 7 bases and the J gene end by 4 bases; junction bases not matched to a gene: 5. Germline V lookup: CDR1 SGHDT, CDR2 YYEEEE. The CDR3 has 13 residues. CDR3 amino acids: CASLSGGRETQYF. The DNA of the CDR3 is TGTGCCAGCTTGAGCGGGGGGCGAGAGACCCAGTACTTC.

This chain uses TRBV7-9 with TRBJ1-3; maybe TRBD1 (6 bases). The CDR3 extends over 16 amino acids. Germline V gene sequence: CDR1 SEHNR, CDR2 FQNEAQ (reference sequence). Trimming took off 5 bases at V and 0 bases at J, with 14 bases between the two ends. CDR3 region: CASSPPGQSSGNTIYF. The CDR3 nucleotides read TGTGCCAGCAGCCCCCCGGGACAAAGCTCTGGAAACACCATATATTTT.

This clone was picked up a small number of times. The J gene is TRBJ1-6, the V gene TRBV7-9; 7 positions agree with TRBD1. The CDR3 is 14 residues long. In germline, CDR1 is SEHNR, CDR2 FQNEAQ (reference sequence). The ends lost 8 bases at V and 6 bases at J; junction bases unmatched: 7. CDR3 nucleotide sequence: TGTGCCAGCCAGGGGGGGGTCGTTAATTCACCCCTCCACTTT. Translating it yields CASQGGVVNSPLHF.

The CDR3: CASLYGSSGNTIYF. The CDR3 DNA reads as TGTGCCAGCCTTTACGGGAGCTCTGGAAACACCATATATTTT. The chain joins TRBV6-1 to TRBJ1-3; D is ambiguous. The CDR3 length is 14 residues. Per germline, CDR1 MNHNS and CDR2 SASEGT. V shed 8 bases and J shed 0 bases, with 11 bases lying between them.

The V and J genes are TRBV30 and TRBJ1-1, with D uncertain. From germline, CDR1 is GTSNPN and CDR2 SVGIG (reference sequence). Trimming took off 0 bases at V and 11 bases at J, with 16 bases between the two ends. CDR3 size: 13 residues. CDR3 nucleotides: TGTGCCTGGAGTGTACCGCCAAATCCGGGGGCTTTCTTT. This gives the protein CAWSVPPNPGAFF.

The V and J genes are TRBV29-1 and TRBJ1-1; possible D gene TRBD1, 5 bases. The V and J ends lost 5 bases and 3 bases respectively, with 7 bases between them. This CDR3 comprises 11 residues. Germline CDR1 and CDR2: SQVTM and ANQGSEA. The CDR3 coding sequence is TGCAGCGTTCAGGGTGACACTGAAGCTTTCTTT. Encoded protein: CSVQGDTEAFF. Together with reference TRBV29-1 and TRBJ1-1, the CDR3 gives the full variable domain: SAVISQKPSRDICQRGTSLTIQCQVDSQVTMMFWYRQQPGQSLTLIATANQGSEATYESGFVIDKFPISRPNLTFSTLTVSNMSPEDSSIYLCSVQGDTEAFFGQGTRLTVV.

A word on this clone: The junction departs from germline at one end; a sequencing error may be responsible. The sample contains more than one DNA sequence encoding this CDR3. This sequence joins TRBV7-6 and TRBJ2-2; TRBD1 aligns across 7 bases. The CDR3 covers 16 residues. CDR1 is SGHVS and CDR2 is FNYEAQ in the germline V gene. The CDR3 nucleotides read TGTGCCAGCAGCTTAAGAGGGGGCCAAAACACCGGGGAGTTGTTTTTT. Protein: CASSLRGGQNTGELFF.

The rearrangement joins TRBV6-6 to TRBJ2-1; no firm D call. Germline values: CDR1 MNHNY, CDR2 SVGAGI (reference sequence). This CDR3 is 13 amino acids long. The V and J ends lost 0 bases and 4 bases respectively, with 4 bases between them. CDR3 bases: TGTGCCAGCAGTTACTCTGGATACAATGAGCAGTTCTTC. It is translated as CASSYSGYNEQFF.

The rearrangement uses TRBV18 and TRBJ2-2; TRBD1 matches at 9 bases. CDR1 is KGHSH and CDR2 is LQKENI in the germline V gene. V lost 4 bases to trimming and J lost 2 bases; unmatched junction nucleotides: 5. The CDR3 runs to 16 residues. The DNA for the CDR3 is TGTGCCAGCTCACTACAGGGGGCGATAAACACCGGGGAGCTGTTTTTT. This gives the protein CASSLQGAINTGELFF.

The chain is built from TRBV7-3 and TRBJ2-7; D is uncertain. From germline, CDR1 is SGHTA and CDR2 FQGTGA. Trimming left V 2 bases short and J 4 bases short, with 9 bases between. This CDR3 is built from 13 residues. CDR3 amino acids: CASSLGVGYEQYF. In DNA form, the CDR3 reads TGTGCCAGCAGCTTAGGAGTGGGGTACGAGCAGTACTTC.

The rearrangement joins TRBV7-3 to TRBJ2-3; D is perhaps TRBD1 or TRBD2 (5 bases each). CDR1 is SGHTA, CDR2 FQGTGA, per germline. The CDR3 totals 14 residues. V gave up 5 bases and J gave up 6 bases, with 15 bases separating them. As DNA, the CDR3 is TGTGCCAGCAGCGTGGGGGTAGCCCCGGATACGCAGTATTTT. It yields the protein CASSVGVAPDTQYF.

The chain employs TRBV6-4 and TRBJ2-1, with 12 positions matching TRBD2. This CDR3 comprises 15 residues. Germline V gene data show CDR1 as MRHNA and CDR2 as SNTAGT. V shed 6 bases and J 9 bases; nucleotides not matched to a gene: 9. CDR3 nucleotides: TGTGCCAGCAGCAGGACTAGCGGGGAAGTCGCTGAGCAGTTCTTC. Amino acid sequence: CASSRTSGEVAEQFF.

The J gene is TRBJ1-2, the V gene TRBV11-3; the match to TRBD1 covers 9 bases. The J segment lost 8 bases and the V segment lost 5 bases, leaving 15 bases of the junction unmatched. Germline values: CDR1 SGHNT, CDR2 YENEEA. This CDR3 contains 16 residues. DNA for the CDR3: TGTGCCAGCAGCGTTAGGTGGTGGGACAGGGTAGAAGGCTACACCTTC. Amino acids: CASSVRWWDRVEGYTF.

This rearrangement joins TRBV5-8 to TRBJ1-5; D possibly corresponds to TRBD1 (6 bases). Trimming removed 1 base from V and 6 bases from J, with 11 bases in between. Germline V lookup: CDR1 SGHTS, CDR2 YDEGEE. This CDR3 comprises 14 residues. The CDR3 DNA sequence: TGTGCCAGCAGCTTGCTAGGGGGAAGTCAGCCCCAGCATTTT. Its protein is CASSLLGGSQPQHF.